This T cell receptor (beta chain) appears in the sequencing data of a study of cytomegalovirus exposure and HLA in healthy donors. Use of 60 Vbeta and 13 Jbeta primers characterized the PCR. Sequencing was performed with immunoSEQ multiplex PCR; in TCRdb, only in-frame clones are kept and a portion is missing. The sample lists around 32,000 clones, 35% to 50% occurring once. Study findings and constraints: Later analysis suggested links between common viral pathogens and several top significant clusters. HLA alleles were associated with 17,000 or so TCR beta sequences in a later analysis at 0.05 false discovery rate. Data from an earlier analysis indicated that most TCR beta V segments were productive either about 87% or about 30% of the time.

There are 15 residues in the CDR3. V dropped 0 bases and J dropped 2 bases, with 11 bases sitting between them. In germline, CDR1 is SGHAT, CDR2 FQNNGV. Concerning this clone itself: Its antigen is currently unknown.

J is TRBJ2-7 and V is TRBV11-2, with a tentative D call TRBD1 (5 bases). The receptor comes from a woman aged 45 to 65 in good health and CMV-seronegative. Sequencing was carried out using PBMCs. Here the CDR3 reads CASSLESPGPYEQYF. DNA of the CDR3: TGTGCCAGCAGCTTAGAGTCCCCAGGGCCCTACGAGCAGTACTTC.